The entry that follows covers one TCR beta chain sequence. No antigen is known for it. The data belong to a study of chemoradiotherapy in HPV16-positive cancers. For the study at large: Two HPV16-positive patients' cells yielded candidate HPV-specific clones and common motifs.

CDR1 MNHEY and CDR2 SMNVEV come from the germline V gene (reference sequence). The CDR3 has 16 residues. V lost 5 bases, J lost 3 bases, and 9 bases stayed unmatched. Generated by immunoSEQ multiplex PCR, the TCRdb table keeps only in-frame clones and is missing some. In the table there are around 2,900 clones, approximately 79% of which are singletons. Study results and limitations: HPV-responsive T-cell expansion during chemoradiotherapy was linked to improved recurrence-free survival in HPV16-positive patients. Only a couple of HPV16-positive patients supplied the functional HPV-specificity definition.

The specimen was tumor tissue, collected from a patient who underwent chemoradiotherapy. The chain is built from TRBV27 and TRBJ1-2; 10 nucleotides agree with TRBD1. This receptor was taken from a human donor with HPV-associated anogenital cancer. The CDR3 protein is CASSPLSGQGYYGYTF. The CDR3 DNA follows: TGTGCCAGCAGTCCTCTCTCGGGACAGGGGTACTATGGCTACACCTTC.